A single sample is the source of the 2 T cell receptor beta chains below, sequenced in a study of beta chain features in type 1 diabetes. Study-wide results and caveats: TCRB CDR3s were moderately but significantly shorter in Type 1 diabetes patients in all four CD4+ subsets.

The authors reverse transcribed all of the isolated RNA, so sequencing captured expressed TCRB transcripts. Profiled with immunoSEQ multiplex PCR; TCRdb holds only in-frame clones, not every one. Here the sample spans about 640,000 clones, over 10% being singletons. Their recognized antigens are unknown. The sequenced sample consisted of naive CD4+ T cells from blood. These receptors originate from a man aged 25-45 years with type 1 diabetes.

This sequence joins TRBV5-6 and TRBJ2-5; possible D gene TRBD2, 6 bases. CDR3 size: 15 residues. The V end was cut by 0 bases, the J end by 6 bases, with 15 bases between. CDR1 SGHDT and CDR2 YYEEEE come from the germline V gene. CDR3 DNA: TGTGCCAGCAGCTTGGGGCTAGCGAGCTTGAAGACCCAGTACTTC. Protein: CASSLGLASLKTQYF.

This clone was counted between two and nine times. Other DNA sequences in the same sample also yield this CDR3. The J gene is TRBJ2-7, the V gene TRBV9; tentative D call: TRBD2 (5 bases). The germline gives CDR1 SGDLS, CDR2 YYNGEE. Trimming removed 0 bases at V and 0 bases at J, with 13 bases between. The CDR3 totals 16 residues. As DNA, the CDR3 is TGTGCCAGCAGCGTAGCGGGCAGCGGTAGCTCCTACGAGCAGTACTTC. It codes for CASSVAGSGSSYEQYF. The full variable domain, in which reference TRBV9 and TRBJ2-7 provide the parts outside the CDR3, is DSGVTQTPKHLITATGQRVTLRCSPRSGDLSVYWYQQSLDQGLQFLIQYYNGEERAKGNILERFSAQQFPDLHSELNLSSLELGDSALYFCASSVAGSGSSYEQYFGPGTRLTVT.